What follows is one T cell receptor beta chain and its context. Produced via immunoSEQ multiplex PCR; TCRdb's table is partial and in-frame only. The sample records 150,000 to 200,000 clones, almost 80% being singletons. These data belong to a study of blood T cell repertoires in COVID-19. The CDR3 loop spans 15 amino acids. Germline-derived CDR1 and CDR2 are SGHTA and FQGTGA. Trimming removed 5 bases from V and 2 bases from J, with 13 bases in between. This chain uses TRBV7-3 with TRBJ2-1; TRBD2 might be the D (6 bases). What was sequenced was peripheral blood. The origin of this receptor is a woman in her 70s with acute or convalescent COVID-19. The CDR3 spells CASSLEGQTYNEQFF. DNA of the CDR3: TGTGCCAGCAGCCTGGAGGGGCAGACCTACAATGAGCAGTTCTTC.